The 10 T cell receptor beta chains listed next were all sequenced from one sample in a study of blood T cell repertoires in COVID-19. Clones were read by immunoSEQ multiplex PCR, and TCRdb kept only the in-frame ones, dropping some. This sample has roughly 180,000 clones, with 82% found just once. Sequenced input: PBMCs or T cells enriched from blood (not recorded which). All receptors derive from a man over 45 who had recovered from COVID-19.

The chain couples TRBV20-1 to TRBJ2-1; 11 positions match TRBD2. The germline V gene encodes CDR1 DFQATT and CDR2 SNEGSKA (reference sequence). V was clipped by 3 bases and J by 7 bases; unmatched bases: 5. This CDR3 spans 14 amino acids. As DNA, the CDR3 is TGCAGTGCTAGTGGGCTAGCGGGAGGAAATGAGCAGTTCTTC. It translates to CSASGLAGGNEQFF.

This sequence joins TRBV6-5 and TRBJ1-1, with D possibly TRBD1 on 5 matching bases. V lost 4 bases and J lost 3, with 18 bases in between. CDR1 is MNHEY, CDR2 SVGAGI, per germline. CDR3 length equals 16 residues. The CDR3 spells CASSSQDPGSDTEAFF. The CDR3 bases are TGTGCCAGCAGTTCCCAGGATCCAGGGTCCGACACTGAAGCTTTCTTT.

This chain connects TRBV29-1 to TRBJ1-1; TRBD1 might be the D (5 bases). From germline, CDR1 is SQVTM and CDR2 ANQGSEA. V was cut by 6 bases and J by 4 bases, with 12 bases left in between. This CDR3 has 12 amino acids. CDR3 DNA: TGCAGCGTAGTGACGGGGGGCACTGAAGCTTTCTTT. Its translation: CSVVTGGTEAFF.

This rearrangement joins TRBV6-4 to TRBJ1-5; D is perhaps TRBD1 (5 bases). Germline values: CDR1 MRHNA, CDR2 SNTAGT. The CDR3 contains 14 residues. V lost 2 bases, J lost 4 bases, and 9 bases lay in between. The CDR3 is CASSDRGGNQPQHF. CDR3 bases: TGTGCCAGCAGTGACAGGGGCGGTAATCAGCCCCAGCATTTT.

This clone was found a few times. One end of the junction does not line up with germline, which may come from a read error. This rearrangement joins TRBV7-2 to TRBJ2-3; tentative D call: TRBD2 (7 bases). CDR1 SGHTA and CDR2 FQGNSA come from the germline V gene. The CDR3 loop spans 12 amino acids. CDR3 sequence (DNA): TGTGCCAGCAGCTTAGTTCAACGGGGGGCCCTTTTT. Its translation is CASSLVQRGALF.

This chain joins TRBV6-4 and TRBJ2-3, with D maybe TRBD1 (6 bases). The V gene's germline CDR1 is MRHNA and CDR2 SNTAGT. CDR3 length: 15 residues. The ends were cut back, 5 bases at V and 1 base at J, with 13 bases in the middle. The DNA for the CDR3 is TGTGCCAGCAGTCCCGGGAAGGGGGGCACAGATACGCAGTATTTT. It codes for CASSPGKGGTDTQYF.

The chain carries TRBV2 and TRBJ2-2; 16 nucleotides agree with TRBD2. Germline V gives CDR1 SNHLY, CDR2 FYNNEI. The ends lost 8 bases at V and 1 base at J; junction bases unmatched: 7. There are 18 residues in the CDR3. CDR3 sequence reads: CASRSGLAGGMNTGELFF. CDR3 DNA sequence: TGTGCCAGCCGATCGGGACTAGCGGGGGGGATGAACACCGGGGAGCTGTTTTTT. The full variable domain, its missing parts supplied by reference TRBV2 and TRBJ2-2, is EPEVTQTPSHQVTQMGQEVILRCVPISNHLYFYWYRQILGQKVEFLVSFYNNEISEKSEIFDDQFSVERPDGSNFTLKIRSTKLEDSAMYFCASRSGLAGGMNTGELFFGEGSRLTVL.

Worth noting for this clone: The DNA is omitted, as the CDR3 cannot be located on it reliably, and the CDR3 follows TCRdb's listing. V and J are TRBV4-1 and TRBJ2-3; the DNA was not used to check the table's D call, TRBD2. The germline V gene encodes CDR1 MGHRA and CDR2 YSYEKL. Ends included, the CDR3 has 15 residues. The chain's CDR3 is CASSSVASGSLNPYF.

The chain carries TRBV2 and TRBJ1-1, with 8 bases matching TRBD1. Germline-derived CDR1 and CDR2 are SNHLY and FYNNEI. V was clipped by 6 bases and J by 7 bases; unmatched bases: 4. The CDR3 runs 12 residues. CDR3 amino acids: CASRRQGFEAFF. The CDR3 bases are TGTGCCAGCAGGAGACAGGGGTTTGAAGCTTTCTTT.

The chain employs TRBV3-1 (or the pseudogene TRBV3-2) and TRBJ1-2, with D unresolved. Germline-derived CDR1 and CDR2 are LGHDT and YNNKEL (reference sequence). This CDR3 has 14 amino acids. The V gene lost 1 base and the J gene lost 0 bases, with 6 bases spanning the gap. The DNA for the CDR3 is TGTGCCAGCAGCCAAGTTAGCTCTAACTATGGCTACACCTTC. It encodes CASSQVSSNYGYTF.